A single T cell receptor (beta chain) is shown here with its context. This specimen belongs to a study of blood T cell repertoires in COVID-19. Study summary: Sites across the United States, Italy and Spain contributed samples from acute and convalescent COVID-19. PBMCs, B-cell-depleted T cells, or T cells were the source of the cDNA or gDNA that made up the material.

The germline CDR1 and CDR2 sequences are LNHDA and SQIVND (reference sequence). Trimming cost V 1 base and J 9 bases, with 11 bases left between them. This CDR3 contains 13 residues. Original analysis: Cell counts per sample came from amplifying reference gene primers. TCRdb keeps only in-frame clones here, not all; method: immunoSEQ multiplex PCR. V, J and clone size are those of that table, while D and trimming were read from the DNA. The table shows roughly 86,000 clones, with about 80% occurring only once. The specimen sequenced was peripheral blood. The receptor comes from a man aged 55 to 70 with acute or convalescent COVID-19. The chain combines TRBV19 with TRBJ2-3; a possible D gene is TRBD2 (5 bases). This CDR3 reads CASSIAARGTQYF. DNA for the CDR3: TGTGCCAGTAGTATAGCGGCCCGAGGGACGCAGTATTTT.